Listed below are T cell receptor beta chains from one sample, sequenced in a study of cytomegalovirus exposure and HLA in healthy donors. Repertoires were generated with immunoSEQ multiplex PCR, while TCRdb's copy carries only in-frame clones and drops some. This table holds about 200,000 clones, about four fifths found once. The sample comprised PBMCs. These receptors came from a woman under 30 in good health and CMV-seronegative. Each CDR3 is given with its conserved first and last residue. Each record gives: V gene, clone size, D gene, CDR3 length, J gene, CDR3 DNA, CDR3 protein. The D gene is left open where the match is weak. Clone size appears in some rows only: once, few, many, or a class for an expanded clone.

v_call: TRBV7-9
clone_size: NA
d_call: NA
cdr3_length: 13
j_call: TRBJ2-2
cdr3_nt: TGTTCCAGCACTTCCTCGAACACCGGGGAGCTGTTTTTT
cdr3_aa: CSSTSSNTGELFF

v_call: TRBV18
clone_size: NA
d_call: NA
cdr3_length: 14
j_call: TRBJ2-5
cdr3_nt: TGTGCCAGCTCAGAAGTGGACAGCCAAGAGACCCAGTACTTC
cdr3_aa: CASSEVDSQETQYF

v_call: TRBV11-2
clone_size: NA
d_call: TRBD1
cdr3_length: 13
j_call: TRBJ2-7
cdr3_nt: TGTGCCAGCAGCCAGGACAGGCCCTACGAGCAGTACTTC
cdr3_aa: CASSQDRPYEQYF

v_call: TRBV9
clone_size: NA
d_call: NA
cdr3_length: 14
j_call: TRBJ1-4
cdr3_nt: TGTGCCAGCAGCGGGGGGGGGTCCTCGGAAAAACTGTTTTTT
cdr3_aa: CASSGGGSSEKLFF

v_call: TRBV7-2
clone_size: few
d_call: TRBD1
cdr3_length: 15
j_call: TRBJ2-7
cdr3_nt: TGTGCCAGCAGCTCGCCCGGGACAGACCTCTACGAGCAGTACTTC
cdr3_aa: CASSSPGTDLYEQYF

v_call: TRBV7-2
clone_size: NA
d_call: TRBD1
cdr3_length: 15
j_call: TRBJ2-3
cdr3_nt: TGTGCCAGCAGCTTAGGACAGGGTGAGGTGGATACGCAGTATTTT
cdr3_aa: CASSLGQGEVDTQYF

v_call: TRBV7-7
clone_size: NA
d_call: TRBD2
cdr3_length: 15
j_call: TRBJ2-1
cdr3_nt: TGTGCTAGCAGCTTAGGACTAGCGAGTTACAATGAGCAGTTCTTC
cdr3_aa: CASSLGLASYNEQFF

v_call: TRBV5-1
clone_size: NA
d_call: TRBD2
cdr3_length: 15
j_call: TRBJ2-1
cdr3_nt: TGCGCCAGCAGCCTTAGCGGGACGGGCTACAATGAGCAGTTCTTC
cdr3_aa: CASSLSGTGYNEQFF

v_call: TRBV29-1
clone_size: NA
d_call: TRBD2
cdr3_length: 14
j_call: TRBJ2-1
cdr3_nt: TGCAGCGTTGAAGGGTTTAGCGGGTACAATGAGCAGTTCTTC
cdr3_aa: CSVEGFSGYNEQFF

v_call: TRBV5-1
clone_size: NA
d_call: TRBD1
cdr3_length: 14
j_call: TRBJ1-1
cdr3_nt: TGCGCCAGCAGTCTTACGACAGGGGGCACTGAAGCTTTCTTT
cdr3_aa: CASSLTTGGTEAFF

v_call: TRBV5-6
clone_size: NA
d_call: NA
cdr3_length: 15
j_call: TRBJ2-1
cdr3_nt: TGTGCCAGCACGCTCCTTGGGGAGCACCCCAATGAGCAGTTCTTC
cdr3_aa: CASTLLGEHPNEQFF

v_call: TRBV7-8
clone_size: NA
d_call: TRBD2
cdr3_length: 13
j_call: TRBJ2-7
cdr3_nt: TGTGCCAGCGCCGGGGGGGGGTGGTACGAGCAGTACTTC
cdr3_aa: CASAGGGWYEQYF

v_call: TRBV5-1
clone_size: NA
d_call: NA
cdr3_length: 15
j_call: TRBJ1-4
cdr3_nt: TGCGCCAGCAGCTTGGACAGGGCGCCTAATGAAAAACTGTTTTTT
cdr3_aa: CASSLDRAPNEKLFF

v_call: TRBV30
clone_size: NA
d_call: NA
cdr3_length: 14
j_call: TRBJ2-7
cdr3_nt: TGTGCCTGGAATAGACAGGAGTCCTCCTACGAGCAGTACTTC
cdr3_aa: CAWNRQESSYEQYF

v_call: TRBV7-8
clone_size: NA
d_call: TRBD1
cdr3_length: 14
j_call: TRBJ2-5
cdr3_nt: TGTGCCAGCAGACTCCAGGGGGTTGGAGAGACCCAGTACTTC
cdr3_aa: CASRLQGVGETQYF

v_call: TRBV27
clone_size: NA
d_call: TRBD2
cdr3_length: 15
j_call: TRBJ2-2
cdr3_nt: TGTGCCAGCAGTTTCGAGGCGGGAGGCGTGGGGGAGCTGTTTTTT
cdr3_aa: CASSFEAGGVGELFF

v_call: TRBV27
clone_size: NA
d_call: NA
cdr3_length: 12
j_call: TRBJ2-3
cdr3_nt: TGTGCCAGCAGACACCGCACAGATACGCAGTATTTT
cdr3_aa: CASRHRTDTQYF

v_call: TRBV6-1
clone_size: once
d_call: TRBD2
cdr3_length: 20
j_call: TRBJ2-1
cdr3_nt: TGTGCCAGCAGTGAAGTCCCGGGAGGACCCCGGCTTACCCCCTACAATGAGCAGTTCTTC
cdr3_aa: CASSEVPGGPRLTPYNEQFF

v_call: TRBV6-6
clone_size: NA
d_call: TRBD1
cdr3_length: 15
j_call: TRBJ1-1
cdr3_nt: TGTGCCAGCAGACCCAGACAGGGGGCGAGCACTGAAGCTTTCTTT
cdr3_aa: CASRPRQGASTEAFF

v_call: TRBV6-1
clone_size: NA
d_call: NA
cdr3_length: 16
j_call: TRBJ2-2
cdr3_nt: TGTGCCAGCAGTGAAGCGCGGCGGGCAATGACCGGGGAGCTGTTTTTT
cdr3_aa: CASSEARRAMTGELFF

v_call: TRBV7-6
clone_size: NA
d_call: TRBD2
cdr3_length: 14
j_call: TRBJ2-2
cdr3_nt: TGTGCCACCCTAGCGGGAGGGAACACCGGGGAGCTGTTTTTT
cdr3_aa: CATLAGGNTGELFF

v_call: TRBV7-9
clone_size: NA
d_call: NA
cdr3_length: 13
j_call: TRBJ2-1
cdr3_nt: TGTGCCAGCAGGAAGAACGGCTACAATGAGCAGTTCTTC
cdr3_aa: CASRKNGYNEQFF

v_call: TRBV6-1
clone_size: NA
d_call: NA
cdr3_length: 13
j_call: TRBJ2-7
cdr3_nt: TGTGCCAGCAGGGGACACGCAATCTACGAGCAGTACTTC
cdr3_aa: CASRGHAIYEQYF

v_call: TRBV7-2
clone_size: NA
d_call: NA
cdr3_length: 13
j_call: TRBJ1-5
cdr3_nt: TGTGCCAGCAGCGGCCGGGGCAATCAGCCCCAGCATTTT
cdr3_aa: CASSGRGNQPQHF

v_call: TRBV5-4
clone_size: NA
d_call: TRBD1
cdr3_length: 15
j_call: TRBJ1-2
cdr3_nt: TGTGCCAGCAGCATTTCTTTAGGGGGCGATTATGGCTACACCTTC
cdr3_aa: CASSISLGGDYGYTF

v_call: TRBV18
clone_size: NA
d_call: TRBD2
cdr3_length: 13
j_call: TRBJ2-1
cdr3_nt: TGTGCCAGCTCACCGCCAGCGGGAGATCCCGCGTTCTTC
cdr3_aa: CASSPPAGDPAFF

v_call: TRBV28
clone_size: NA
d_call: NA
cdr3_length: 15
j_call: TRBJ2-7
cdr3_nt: TGTGCCAGCAGTTTGGGTACCCACAGAACCTACGAGCAGTACTTC
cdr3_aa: CASSLGTHRTYEQYF

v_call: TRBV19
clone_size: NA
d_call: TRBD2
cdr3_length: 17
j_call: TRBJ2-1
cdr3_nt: TGTGCCAGTAGTCCCCATGGACTAGCGGGAGTTCCATATGAGCAGTTCTTC
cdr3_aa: CASSPHGLAGVPYEQFF

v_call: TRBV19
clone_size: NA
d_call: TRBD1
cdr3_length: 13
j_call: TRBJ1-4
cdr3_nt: TGTGCCAGTAGTGATCAGGGGGAGGAAAAACTGTTTTTT
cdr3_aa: CASSDQGEEKLFF

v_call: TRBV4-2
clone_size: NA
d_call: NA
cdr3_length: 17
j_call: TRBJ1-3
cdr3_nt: TGTGCCAGCAGCCAAGTTGCGGACACCCCCAAAGGAAACACCATATATTTT
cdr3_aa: CASSQVADTPKGNTIYF

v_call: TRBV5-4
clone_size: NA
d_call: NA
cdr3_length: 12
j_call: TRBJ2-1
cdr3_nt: TGTGCCAGCAGCTTGAGGTGGGCCGAGCAGTTCTTC
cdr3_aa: CASSLRWAEQFF

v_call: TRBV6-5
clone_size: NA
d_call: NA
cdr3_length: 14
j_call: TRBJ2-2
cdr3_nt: TGTGCCAGCAGTGACAGGCCGAACACCGGGGAGCTGTTTTTT
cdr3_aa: CASSDRPNTGELFF